The 29 T cell receptor beta chains listed next were all sequenced from one sample in a study of graft-versus-host responses after intestinal transplantation. Sequenced by immunoSEQ multiplex PCR; TCRdb stores in-frame clones only, minus some. The sample holds about 20,000 clones, about 89% seen once. This material consisted of PBMCs, taken 220 to 240 days after intestinal transplant. The receptors were sampled from a human patient who received an intestinal transplant, so some T cells may come from the graft donor.

J is TRBJ2-7 and V is TRBV30; D possibly corresponds to TRBD2 (6 bases). Trimming cost V 4 bases and J 7 bases, with 17 bases left between them. Germline lookup yields CDR1 GTSNPN and CDR2 SVGIG (reference sequence). This CDR3 has 13 amino acids. CDR3 DNA: TGTGCCTGGAATCGGGACTTTCCGGGGGAGCAGTACTTC. Translating gives CAWNRDFPGEQYF.

J is TRBJ2-7 and V is TRBV6-1; TRBD1 agrees at 7 bases. V lost 5 bases to trimming and J lost 2 bases; unmatched junction nucleotides: 9. The germline CDR1 and CDR2 sequences are MNHNS and SASEGT. CDR3 length: 15 residues. The DNA for the CDR3 is TGTGCCAGCAGTAGGGGACAGCATACCCCCTACGAGCAGTACTTC. Translated: CASSRGQHTPYEQYF.

The chain is built from TRBV7-8 and TRBJ1-2; tentatively, D is TRBD1 (6 bases). Trimming left V 4 bases short and J 3 bases short, with 36 bases between. Germline CDR1 reads SGHVS; CDR2 reads FQNEAQ. The CDR3 sequence is 22 residues long. CDR3 in DNA: TGTGCCAGCAGCTACCTACCGACCCCATATCAGGACAGCTCTCATTCGGACTATGGCTACACCTTC. It specifies CASSYLPTPYQDSSHSDYGYTF.

This chain's CDR3 is CASSPPRTWSPYEQYF. CDR3 coding DNA: TGTGCCAGTAGTCCACCTCGGACTTGGTCACCCTACGAGCAGTACTTC. The V and J genes are TRBV19 and TRBJ2-7, with D tentatively TRBD2 (5 bases). The CDR3 loop spans 16 amino acids. V lost 5 bases and J lost 2, with 19 bases in between. Per germline, CDR1 LNHDA and CDR2 SQIVND (reference sequence).

This chain connects TRBV25-1 to TRBJ1-5; D call uncertain. CDR3 length: 12 amino acids. The V end lost 3 bases, the J end lost 1 base, and 1 base lay between the germline ends. Germline loops: CDR1 MGHDK, CDR2 SYGVNS. The DNA of the CDR3 is TGTGCCAGCAGTGACAGCAATCAGCCCCAGCATTTT. It codes for CASSDSNQPQHF.

V is TRBV14 and J is TRBJ2-2; D perhaps matches TRBD2 (5 bases). Germline V gene lookup returns CDR1 SGHDN and CDR2 FVKESK. The ends were cut back, 4 bases at V and 9 bases at J, with 18 bases in the middle. This CDR3 has 15 residues. The CDR3: CASSPLVEVGRELFF. CDR3 coding DNA: TGTGCCAGCAGCCCCCTGGTGGAGGTGGGCCGGGAGCTGTTTTTT.

The chain's CDR3 is CASSVAGLAGNEQFF. The CDR3 coding sequence is TGTGCCAGCAGCGTAGCCGGACTAGCGGGCAATGAGCAGTTCTTC. This chain connects TRBV9 to TRBJ2-1, with 11 bases aligning to TRBD2. The CDR3 sequence is 15 residues long. CDR1 and CDR2 from the germline V gene are SGDLS and YYNGEE. V lost 0 bases and J lost 6; bases outside the gene matches: 2.

This clone was observed a handful of times. The J gene is TRBJ1-4, the V gene TRBV10-3, with D possibly being TRBD1 (5 bases). Between the trimmed V and J ends, which lost 5 bases and 3 bases, there was a span of 10 bases. This CDR3 contains 14 residues. Germline CDR1 ENHRY, CDR2 SYGVKD. CDR3 sequence (DNA): TGTGCCATCAGTCAGGGTCCGCCTAATGAAAAACTGTTTTTT. It yields the protein CAISQGPPNEKLFF.

This clone showed up just once. V is TRBV6-1 and J is TRBJ1-2; the D is unclear. The CDR3 sequence is 11 residues long. With 5 bases removed from V and 3 bases from J, the gap between germline ends came to 4 bases. CDR1 is MNHNS and CDR2 is SASEGT in the germline V gene. CDR3 residues: CASSYYYGYTF. For the CDR3, the DNA is TGTGCCAGCAGTTATTACTATGGCTACACCTTC.

The chain is built from TRBV30 and TRBJ2-3; D is ambiguous. There are 12 residues in the CDR3. From germline, CDR1 is GTSNPN and CDR2 SVGIG (reference sequence). V dropped 7 bases and J dropped 6 bases, with 14 bases sitting between them. The CDR3 reads CAFFPSRDTQYF. CDR3 DNA sequence: TGTGCCTTTTTCCCTTCTCGGGATACGCAGTATTTT.

The chain employs TRBV2 and TRBJ2-5; D call uncertain. The CDR3 extends over 11 amino acids. V lost 5 bases, J lost 5 bases, and 6 bases lay in between. Germline lookup yields CDR1 SNHLY and CDR2 FYNNEI. CDR3 in DNA: TGTGCCAGCAGTTCCAGGGAGACCCAGTACTTC. It yields the protein CASSSRETQYF.

The gene calls are TRBV7-9 and TRBJ1-1; no reliable D call. Per germline, CDR1 SEHNR and CDR2 FQNEAQ (reference sequence). Trimming removed 5 bases at V and 8 bases at J, with 9 bases between. The CDR3 runs 11 residues. CDR3 sequence reads: CASSPSLEAFF. CDR3 sequence (DNA): TGTGCCAGCAGCCCAAGTTTGGAAGCTTTCTTT.

The chain combines TRBV7-9 with TRBJ1-5; weak D call: TRBD1 (5 bases). Germline CDR1 is SEHNR and CDR2 is FQNEAQ (reference sequence). The length of the CDR3 is 12 residues. V was shortened by 5 bases and J by 7 bases, with 9 bases between the two germline ends. CDR3 loop: CASSVQGQPQHF. As DNA, the CDR3 is TGTGCCAGCAGCGTTCAGGGACAGCCCCAGCATTTT.

The V and J genes are TRBV5-6 and TRBJ2-1; TRBD2 agrees at 7 bases. The CDR3 sequence is 15 residues long. Looked up from germline, CDR1 is SGHDT and CDR2 is YYEEEE. V was pared by 1 base and J by 4 bases, with 5 bases of the junction left unmatched. CDR3 loop: CASSLWTGGYNEQFF. The DNA of the CDR3 is TGTGCCAGCAGCTTGTGGACGGGGGGTTACAATGAGCAGTTCTTC.

This chain connects TRBV9 to TRBJ1-6, with D possibly TRBD1 on 5 matching bases. CDR1 is SGDLS and CDR2 is YYNGEE in the germline V gene. Trimming left V 5 bases short and J 0 bases short, with 15 bases between. This CDR3 region has 17 residues. In DNA form, the CDR3 reads TGTGCCAGCAGTAGGGGAAGTGATAGCTCCTATAATTCACCCCTCCACTTT. The encoded protein is CASSRGSDSSYNSPLHF.

The rearrangement links TRBV5-1 to TRBJ1-6; D is ambiguous. V was pared by 1 base and J by 7 bases, with 6 bases between. The CDR3 runs to 13 residues. CDR1 and CDR2 (germline): SGHRS, YFSETQ. CDR3 in DNA: TGCGCCAGCAGCTTGAGGGAGAATTCACCCCTCCACTTT. Translating gives CASSLRENSPLHF. The full variable domain, completed using reference TRBV5-1 and TRBJ1-6, is KAGVTQTPRYLIKTRGQQVTLSCSPISGHRSVSWYQQTPGQGLQFLFEYFSETQRNKGNFPGRFSGRQFSNSRSEMNVSTLELGDSALYLCASSLRENSPLHFGNGTRLTVT.

V usage is TRBV9 and J usage is TRBJ1-1; D remains unclear. The CDR3 covers 11 residues. The germline CDR1 and CDR2 sequences are SGDLS and YYNGEE. Trimming took 3 bases from V and 11 from J, leaving 11 bases between them. Here the CDR3 DNA reads TGTGCCAGCAGCGCTAGTCAACAGGCTTTCTTT. It encodes CASSASQQAFF. Together with reference TRBV9 and TRBJ1-1, the CDR3 gives the full variable domain: DSGVTQTPKHLITATGQRVTLRCSPRSGDLSVYWYQQSLDQGLQFLIQYYNGEERAKGNILERFSAQQFPDLHSELNLSSLELGDSALYFCASSASQQAFFGQGTRLTVV.

The gene calls are TRBV9 and TRBJ2-2; D gene ambiguous. V was shortened by 0 bases and J by 3 bases, with 3 bases between the two germline ends. From germline, CDR1 is SGDLS and CDR2 YYNGEE. CDR3 length: 13 residues. CDR3 DNA: TGTGCCAGCAGCGTAGAACACACCGGGGAGCTGTTTTTT. It encodes CASSVEHTGELFF.

The CDR3 is CASSYQGRHNSPLHF. For the CDR3, the DNA is TGTGCCAGCTCATACCAGGGACGACATAATTCACCCCTCCACTTT. The V and J genes are TRBV18 and TRBJ1-6, with a tentative D call TRBD1 (5 bases). The CDR3 has 15 residues. V lost 5 bases and J lost 5, with 13 bases in between. The germline V gene has CDR1 KGHSH and CDR2 LQKENI.

The chain combines TRBV6-1 with TRBJ2-3; possibly TRBD2 for D (7 bases). The ends were cut back, 11 bases at V and 2 bases at J, with 20 bases in the middle. The CDR3 has 15 amino acids. Per germline, CDR1 MNHNS and CDR2 SASEGT. CDR3 coding DNA: TGTGCCGGGGGCCCGAGGGGAGGGTACACAGATACGCAGTATTTT. Its protein is CAGGPRGGYTDTQYF.

This clone was counted a single time. This sequence joins TRBV19 and TRBJ1-6; a possible D gene is TRBD1 (5 bases). The germline V gene has CDR1 LNHDA and CDR2 SQIVND (reference sequence). The V end lost 3 bases, the J end lost 3 bases, and 9 bases lay between the germline ends. CDR3 length: 15 residues. Written as DNA, the CDR3 is TGTGCCAGTAGTATGCCGGGGGTCTATAATTCACCCCTCCACTTT. This gives the protein CASSMPGVYNSPLHF.

For this clone: Other DNA variants within this sample encode the same CDR3. The V call is TRBV30, the J call TRBJ1-3, with D hard to call. The CDR3 is 15 residues long. With 0 bases removed from V and 0 bases from J, the gap between germline ends came to 9 bases. From germline, CDR1 is GTSNPN and CDR2 SVGIG (reference sequence). The DNA of the CDR3 is TGTGCCTGGAGTGTACTAGGGAACTCTGGAAACACCATATATTTT. This encodes CAWSVLGNSGNTIYF. Drawing the rest from reference TRBV30 and TRBJ1-3, the complete variable domain is SQTIHQWPATLVQPVGSPLSLECTVEGTSNPNLYWYRQAAGRGLQLLFYSVGIGQISSEVPQNLSASRPQDRQFILSSKKLLLSDSGFYLCAWSVLGNSGNTIYFGEGSWLTVV.

The genes are TRBV2 and TRBJ1-2, with D possibly matching TRBD1 (5 bases). Germline CDR1 reads SNHLY; CDR2 reads FYNNEI. The CDR3 spans 13 residues. V was shortened by 5 bases and J by 4 bases, with 11 bases between the two germline ends. CDR3 protein: CASSPRQTYGYTF. Written as DNA, the CDR3 is TGTGCCAGCAGTCCTCGACAGACCTATGGCTACACCTTC.

V gene TRBV2 combines with J gene TRBJ1-1; 7 nucleotides align to TRBD1. The germline V gene has CDR1 SNHLY and CDR2 FYNNEI. The CDR3 sequence is 20 residues long. V trimming: 8 bases; J trimming: 0 bases; junction bases outside the gene matches: 24. CDR3 nucleotides: TGTGCCAGCGGGGCGGGACAGCCGATCTTGGGGTTATCCATGAACACTGAAGCTTTCTTT. Translated, it gives CASGAGQPILGLSMNTEAFF.

The chain has TRBV7-9 and TRBJ1-4; tentatively, D is TRBD1 (5 bases). Per the germline V gene, CDR1 is SEHNR and CDR2 is FQNEAQ (reference sequence). V was trimmed by 3 bases and J by 3 bases, leaving 17 bases between them. The CDR3 sequence is 17 residues long. The chain's CDR3 is CASSFVFGGVSNEKLFF. The CDR3 DNA follows: TGTGCCAGCAGCTTCGTCTTCGGAGGGGTGTCTAATGAAAAACTGTTTTTT.

CDR3 protein: CASSQERLGGDEKLFF. CDR3 nucleotides: TGCGCCAGCAGCCAAGAAAGATTAGGGGGGGATGAAAAACTGTTTTTT. V and J are TRBV4-1 and TRBJ1-4, with D possibly matching TRBD1 (6 bases). Trimming removed 0 bases from V and 6 bases from J, with 14 bases in between. This CDR3 spans 16 amino acids. CDR1 and CDR2 from the germline V gene are MGHRA and YSYEKL.

The V call is TRBV4-1, the J call TRBJ1-4; the D is unclear. Germline V gene lookup returns CDR1 MGHRA and CDR2 YSYEKL. V lost 4 bases and J 0 bases, leaving 12 bases between the germline ends. The CDR3 consists of 16 residues. The CDR3 here is CASSLRDTATNEKLFF. CDR3 coding DNA: TGCGCCAGCAGCCTTAGAGACACAGCAACTAATGAAAAACTGTTTTTT.

The chain recombines TRBV5-6 with TRBJ2-5; D call uncertain. Germline V gene lookup returns CDR1 SGHDT and CDR2 YYEEEE. This CDR3 is 13 amino acids long. V dropped 0 bases and J dropped 5 bases, with 8 bases sitting between them. The CDR3 sequence is CASSLVSRETQYF. CDR3 nucleotide sequence: TGTGCCAGCAGCTTGGTCTCGCGGGAGACCCAGTACTTC. Supplemented by reference TRBV5-6 and TRBJ2-5, the full variable domain reads DAGVTQSPTHLIKTRGQQVTLRCSPKSGHDTVSWYQQALGQGPQFIFQYYEEEERQRGNFPDRFSGHQFPNYSSELNVNALLLGDSALYLCASSLVSRETQYFGPGTRLLVL.

The gene calls are TRBV5-6 and TRBJ1-1, with a tentative D call TRBD1 (5 bases). The germline V gene encodes CDR1 SGHDT and CDR2 YYEEEE. V shed 0 bases and J shed 1 base, with 7 bases lying between them. This CDR3 comprises 14 residues. CDR3: CASSLDTGNTEAFF. The DNA for the CDR3 is TGTGCCAGCAGCTTGGATACAGGGAACACTGAAGCTTTCTTT. The full variable domain, its missing parts supplied by reference TRBV5-6 and TRBJ1-1, is DAGVTQSPTHLIKTRGQQVTLRCSPKSGHDTVSWYQQALGQGPQFIFQYYEEEERQRGNFPDRFSGHQFPNYSSELNVNALLLGDSALYLCASSLDTGNTEAFFGQGTRLTVV.